This T cell receptor beta chain was documented in a study of T-cell reconstitution after alpha-beta-depleted transplantation in children. This CDR3 comprises 17 residues. CDR1 is MNHNS, CDR2 SASEGT, per germline. Trimming removed 0 bases from V and 3 bases from J; junction bases left unmatched: 8. A library of TCRbeta sequences, prepared with unique molecular identifiers, was generated. Using its own MiXCR run on the PCR reads, TCRdb lists one record per CDR3 protein. Counted here are hundreds of thousands of distinct CDR3 sequences, about 17% occurring once; the ten biggest clones make up just over 40%. This clonotype was recorded a few times.

This material consisted of PBMCs, mostly from graft donor cells, taken 360 days after TCRalphabeta/CD19-depleted stem cell transplant. This clonotype was sampled from a male patient between 2 and 10 years old who had a stem cell transplant for acute lymphoblastic leukemia, so the T cells may come from the graft donor. The rearrangement links TRBV6-1 to TRBJ2-3; TRBD2 agrees at 8 bases. CDR3 protein: CASSEALRTSITDTQYF. The CDR3 DNA is TGTGCCAGCAGTGAAGCGCTTCGGACTAGCATAACAGATACGCAGTATTTT.